The rows below give T cell receptor beta chains drawn from one sample of a study of blood T cell repertoires in COVID-19. Data came from immunoSEQ multiplex PCR; TCRdb stores just in-frame clones and leaves some out. The repertoire includes approximately 170,000 clones, over 65% of them detected once, and 4.4% sits in the top ten. Sequenced sample: PBMCs or T cells enriched from blood (not recorded which). The receptors here all came from a woman between 50 and 59 years old who had recovered from COVID-19. Both conserved end residues are part of each CDR3. A D gene is named only where the DNA matches it firmly. The size of a clone is reported for some rows only, either as once, few or many, or as a class for expanded clones.

CDR3 DNA,CDR3 protein,J gene,V gene,D gene,clone size
TGTGCCAGCAGTGCGGGAGGCTATGGCTACACCTTC,CASSAGGYGYTF,TRBJ1-2,TRBV12-3/TRBV12-4,.,.
TGTGCCAGCAGCCTCGCGCCAGGCGGGACTAGCGGGAGGGGAGGGCAGTTCTTC,CASSLAPGGTSGRGGQFF,TRBJ2-1,TRBV12-1,.,.
TGCAGCGTTGATAGACAGGGCTCAGGCTACACCTTC,CSVDRQGSGYTF,TRBJ1-2,TRBV29-1,TRBD1,.
TGTGCCAGCAACCGCGGATACGCGGCAACTAATGAAAAACTGTTTTTT,CASNRGYAATNEKLFF,TRBJ1-4,TRBV28,.,.
TGTGCCAGCAGCTTCGGGGGTGATACGCAGTATTTT,CASSFGGDTQYF,TRBJ2-3,TRBV13,.,.
TGTGCCAGCAGCTTCCAAAATTCACCCCTCCACTTT,CASSFQNSPLHF,TRBJ1-6,TRBV11-2,.,once
TGTGCCAGCGGGGGGGTCGATGGCTACACCTTC,CASGGVDGYTF,TRBJ1-2,TRBV28,.,few
TGCGCCAGCAGCTACGGGGCAGGCGGGGGAGAGACCCAGTACTTC,CASSYGAGGGETQYF,TRBJ2-5,TRBV4-1,TRBD2,.
TGTGCCAGCAGTTTTCCAGGGGGTGGAAAACTGTTTTTT,CASSFPGGGKLFF,TRBJ1-4,TRBV27,TRBD1,.
TGCAGCCAACGGTTGGGGACTAGCACAGATACGCAGTATTTT,CSQRLGTSTDTQYF,TRBJ2-3,TRBV29-1,.,.
TGTGCCAGCAGTCAAACACCGAACACTGAAGCTTTCTTT,CASSQTPNTEAFF,TRBJ1-1,TRBV6-2/TRBV6-3,.,.
TGTGCCAGCAGCCAGTTTGAGGCTGCAACTGAAGCTTTCTTT,CASSQFEAATEAFF,TRBJ1-1,TRBV3-1/TRBV3-2,.,.
TGTGCCAGCAGCGTAGTTACTGGGGCCAACGTCCTGACTTTC,CASSVVTGANVLTF,TRBJ2-6,TRBV9,.,.
TGTGCCAGTAGCATGACTGGACAGGTCGGGCCAGGCACTGAAGCTTTCTTT,CASSMTGQVGPGTEAFF,TRBJ1-1,TRBV19,TRBD1,.
TGTGCCGGATCGATACAGGGCACTAATGAAAAACTGTTTTTT,CAGSIQGTNEKLFF,TRBJ1-4,TRBV7-9,.,once
TGTGCCAGTAGACAAGACAATGGACTAGCGGGAGGGAATGAGCAGTTCTTC,CASRQDNGLAGGNEQFF,TRBJ2-1,TRBV19,TRBD2,.
TGTGCCAGCAGCTTAAACGGACCAGCCCCAGGTAGGGGTGGCTCACCCCTCCACTTT,CASSLNGPAPGRGGSPLHF,TRBJ1-6,TRBV11-2,.,.
TGTGCCAGCAGTTTGTTGGGGGGAGAGACCCAGTACTTC,CASSLLGGETQYF,TRBJ2-5,TRBV12-3/TRBV12-4,.,.
TGTGCCAGCTCACCAATGACAGTCAACTATGGCTACACCTTC,CASSPMTVNYGYTF,TRBJ1-2,TRBV18,.,once
TGCAGCGTCACCGGGACAGGACCAGGAAAACTGTTTTTT,CSVTGTGPGKLFF,TRBJ1-4,TRBV29-1,TRBD1,once
TGTGCCAGCAGTGAAGGGGCAGGCCAAGAGACCCAGTACTTC,CASSEGAGQETQYF,TRBJ2-5,TRBV6-4,.,few
TGCAGCGTTGGGGCGCAGGGTCAGCCCCAGCATTTT,CSVGAQGQPQHF,TRBJ1-5,TRBV29-1,.,.
TGTGCCAGTAGTATGGAGGTGGCTCAGCCCCAGCATTTT,CASSMEVAQPQHF,TRBJ1-5,TRBV19,.,.
TGTGCCAGCTCCGCTGGGGGCCAAAACTATGGCTACACCTTC,CASSAGGQNYGYTF,TRBJ1-2,TRBV18,.,.
TGTGCCAGCAGGGACAGGGGAGACACTGAAGCTTTCTTT,CASRDRGDTEAFF,TRBJ1-1,TRBV6-5,TRBD1,.
TGTGCCAGCAGCTTGGACGGAGGGCTGTTTTTT,CASSLDGGLFF,TRBJ1-4,TRBV7-9,.,.
TGTGCCACCAGTAGGCGGTTCCCAGAACCAGATACGCAGTATTTT,CATSRRFPEPDTQYF,TRBJ2-3,TRBV24-1,.,.
TGCGCCAGCAGCTTCGAAACAGGGCCTGGAAACACCATATATTTT,CASSFETGPGNTIYF,TRBJ1-3,TRBV5-1,.,.
TGCGCCAGCAGCTTAGGGACTAGCGGGGAAGGTGAGCAGTTCTTC,CASSLGTSGEGEQFF,TRBJ2-1,TRBV5-1,TRBD2,.
TGTGCCAGCAGCCTTAGCCGGGACAGTTATAATTTCTATGGCTACACCTTC,CASSLSRDSYNFYGYTF,TRBJ1-2,TRBV13,TRBD1,few
TGTGCCAGCAGTTTAGGGGGGACAGGGGATGGGTATGGCTACACCTTC,CASSLGGTGDGYGYTF,TRBJ1-2,TRBV28,TRBD1,.
TGTGCCAGCAGTTACTCGAGTAGGGGCGGCAATGAAAAACTGTTTTTT,CASSYSSRGGNEKLFF,TRBJ1-4,TRBV6-5,.,.
TGTGCCAGCATAAGGTGGGGGGTGAACACTGAAGCTTTCTTT,CASIRWGVNTEAFF,TRBJ1-1,TRBV4-2,.,.
TGTGCCAGCAGTTTGGGGGGGAAATATGGCTACACCTTC,CASSLGGKYGYTF,TRBJ1-2,TRBV27,.,.
TGTGCCAGCAGTACGAACAGGGAAAGGGGTTCACCCCTCCACTTT,CASSTNRERGSPLHF,TRBJ1-6,TRBV6-5,.,.
TGCGCCAGCAGCCTGGACAGCGATCCCGTTCGGCCCCAGCATTTT,CASSLDSDPVRPQHF,TRBJ1-5,TRBV4-1,.,few
TGTGCCAGCGGCCCCGGCGGTCGCAATCAGCCCCAGCATTTT,CASGPGGRNQPQHF,TRBJ1-5,TRBV28,.,.
TGTGCCAGCAGACCCGATAGCGCCCCTCGCAATCAGCCCCAGCATTTT,CASRPDSAPRNQPQHF,TRBJ1-5,TRBV28,.,.
TGTGCCAGCAGCAAGGGACAGGGGGGCAATCAGCCCCAGCATTTT,CASSKGQGGNQPQHF,TRBJ1-5,TRBV3-1/TRBV3-2,TRBD1,.
TGCAGTGCTAGTTACAGGGAGGAGACCCAGTACTTC,CSASYREETQYF,TRBJ2-5,TRBV20-1,.,.
TGTGCCACCAGTGATGGTCCAGTAAACACCGGGGAGCTGTTTTTT,CATSDGPVNTGELFF,TRBJ2-2,TRBV24-1,.,.